Listed below are T cell receptor beta chains from one sample, sequenced in a study of blood T cell repertoires in COVID-19. Using immunoSEQ multiplex PCR, the repertoire was profiled, and TCRdb retains in-frame clones only, with some absent. The sample records around 53,000 clones, roughly nine tenths being singletons. Specimen: peripheral blood. The receptor source for this set is a human donor in a cohort sampled during active COVID-19. CDR3s include the opening cysteine and the closing phenylalanine or tryptophan. The D gene is left open where the match is weak. Expanded clones are given a class, and other clones once, few, many or no size at all.

v_gene	d_gene	abundance	j_gene	CDR3nt	CDR3aa
TRBV6-5	TRBD1	NA	TRBJ2-2	TGTGCCAGCAGGTCACAGGGGAGTAACACCGGGGAGCTGTTTTTT	CASRSQGSNTGELFF
TRBV7-9	NA	NA	TRBJ2-1	TGTGCCAGCAGCCCGCCCGGGAATGAGCAGTTCTTC	CASSPPGNEQFF
TRBV18	NA	NA	TRBJ2-6	TGTGCCAGCTCCCCCAGCTCTGGGGCCAACGTCCTGACTTTC	CASSPSSGANVLTF
TRBV7-2	NA	once	TRBJ2-3	TGTGCCAGCAGCTTAGGACAGTCAGATACGCAGTATTTT	CASSLGQSDTQYF
TRBV9	NA	NA	TRBJ1-1	TGTGCCAGCAGCGTAGCCCCCGAGGGAGCGGGGACTGAAGCTTTCTTT	CASSVAPEGAGTEAFF
TRBV7-2	NA	NA	TRBJ2-6	TGTGCCAGCACCCTGACACTCTCTGGGGCCAACGTCCTGACTTTC	CASTLTLSGANVLTF
TRBV6-2/TRBV6-3	NA	once	TRBJ2-2	TGTGCCAGCAGCCCGGACGGGGGGCCTTTTAACACCGGGGAGCTGTTTTTT	CASSPDGGPFNTGELFF
TRBV29-1	NA	NA	TRBJ2-1	TGCAGCGTTCGAACTAGCCCGTTGGTATACAATGAGCAGTTCTTC	CSVRTSPLVYNEQFF
TRBV19	NA	NA	TRBJ2-1	TGTGCCAGTTCCGGGGCGCGGGGAGGCTACAATGAGCAGTTCTTC	CASSGARGGYNEQFF
TRBV6-5	NA	once	TRBJ1-2	TGTGCCAGCAGCCCCGTACAGGGCCCTGGCTACACCTTC	CASSPVQGPGYTF
TRBV20-1	NA	NA	TRBJ1-3	TGCAGTGGACACTCTGGAAACACCATATATTTT	CSGHSGNTIYF
TRBV30	NA	once	TRBJ1-2	TGTGCCTGGAGTAGAGCCAGGGCGTTTGGCTACACCTTC	CAWSRARAFGYTF
TRBV4-1	TRBD2	NA	TRBJ2-1	TGCGCCAGCAGCCAAGTCGACATGGGACTAGCGGCTAACAATGAGCAGTTCTTC	CASSQVDMGLAANNEQFF
TRBV30	TRBD2	NA	TRBJ2-3	TGTGCCTGGGGCATGGGCGGGAGTATCCCAGATACGCAGTATTTT	CAWGMGGSIPDTQYF
TRBV2	TRBD2	NA	TRBJ2-3	TGTGCCAGCTCTCTAGCGGGAGGGTTGGATACGCAGTATTTT	CASSLAGGLDTQYF
TRBV3-1/TRBV3-2	NA	NA	TRBJ1-1	TGTGCCAGCAGCCTCCGGCGAGGAGGGGCTGAAGCTTTCTTT	CASSLRRGGAEAFF
TRBV2	NA	NA	TRBJ1-1	TGTGCCAGCAGGACCCTTCGGGCGGGCACTGAAGCTTTCTTT	CASRTLRAGTEAFF
TRBV24-1	NA	NA	TRBJ2-7	TGTGCCACCAGTGATGGCCAGGGTATGAACTTC	CATSDGQGMNF
TRBV19	NA	NA	TRBJ2-3	TGTGCCAGTAGTAGCTATCGGCCGGGGGATACGCAGTATTTT	CASSSYRPGDTQYF
TRBV28	TRBD1	NA	TRBJ2-5	TGTGCCAGCAGTTCCCCAGGGGGAGAGACCCAGTACTTC	CASSSPGGETQYF
TRBV28	NA	once	TRBJ1-4	TGTGCCAGCAGTTCAGAAACTTCGGCGGGGAAACTGTTTTTT	CASSSETSAGKLFF
TRBV6-1	NA	NA	TRBJ2-7	TGTGCCAGCAGTGAATCGTCGGAGGGGTCAACTCGGTACGAGCAGTACTTC	CASSESSEGSTRYEQYF
TRBV11-2	NA	once	TRBJ1-2	TGTGCCAGCAGCTTACTTAGGACATTCTCTAACTATGGCTACACCTTC	CASSLLRTFSNYGYTF
TRBV6-6	TRBD2	NA	TRBJ2-7	TGTGCCAGCAGTTCCACGGGTAGCGGGAACAACGAGCAGTACTTC	CASSSTGSGNNEQYF
TRBV24-1	TRBD2	NA	TRBJ2-3	TGTGCCACCAGTGATACTACTAGCGGGGTAGACACAGATACGCAGTATTTT	CATSDTTSGVDTDTQYF
TRBV6-5	NA	NA	TRBJ2-1	TGTGCCAGCAGTTACGGGGGGAATGAGCAGTTCTTC	CASSYGGNEQFF
TRBV6-6	NA	few	TRBJ1-6	TGTGCCAGCAGTTTAGAGTTGCCACCCCTCCACTTT	CASSLELPPLHF
TRBV4-1	TRBD2	NA	TRBJ2-3	TGCGCCAGCAGCCACCTACTAGCGGGAGGAGGGGATACGCAGTATTTT	CASSHLLAGGGDTQYF
TRBV29-1	TRBD2	NA	TRBJ2-1	TGCAGCGTACTACCTAGCGGGAGAATCAATGAGCAGTTCTTC	CSVLPSGRINEQFF
TRBV27	NA	NA	TRBJ2-3	TGTGCCAGCAGTTTAAGCTTCCCCCCAGATACGCAGTATTTT	CASSLSFPPDTQYF
TRBV28	TRBD1	NA	TRBJ1-4	TGTGCCAGCTATGACCGGGACAGGGTAGAGCTGTTTTTT	CASYDRDRVELFF
TRBV7-8	NA	NA	TRBJ2-7	TGTGCCAGCAGCCCCCGCGGGAACTCCTACGAGCAGTACTTC	CASSPRGNSYEQYF
TRBV10-1	TRBD2	NA	TRBJ2-3	TGCGCCAGCGCCCCCGGGGGGGACACAGATACGCAGTATTTT	CASAPGGDTDTQYF
TRBV19	NA	NA	TRBJ1-2	TGTGCCAGTAGAGCCGTCGAACAGGGAGATAGGGGCTACACCTTC	CASRAVEQGDRGYTF
TRBV11-1	NA	NA	TRBJ2-1	TGTGCCAGCAGCTTGGTAAACAGCAATGAGCAGTTCTTC	CASSLVNSNEQFF
TRBV10-2	TRBD1	NA	TRBJ2-2	TGCGCCAGTAGGGACAGGCTAACCGGGGAGCTGTTTTTT	CASRDRLTGELFF
TRBV11-3	TRBD2	NA	TRBJ2-5	TGTGCCAGCAGCTTAGGGGTAGCGGGAAAAGAGACCCAGTACTTC	CASSLGVAGKETQYF
TRBV2	NA	NA	TRBJ2-7	TGTGCCATCACTGGAAGGGGGAGCTCCTACGAGCAGTACTTC	CAITGRGSSYEQYF
TRBV7-9	TRBD1	NA	TRBJ2-1	TGTGCCAGCAGCTTAGGACAGGGGATCTACAATGAGCAGTTCTTC	CASSLGQGIYNEQFF
TRBV9	NA	NA	TRBJ2-7	TGTGCCAGCAGCCCAGGGGTGGGGAGCTCCTACGAGCAGTACTTC	CASSPGVGSSYEQYF
TRBV9	NA	NA	TRBJ2-3	TGTGCCAGCAGCGTAGGGCCAATCACAGATACGCAGTATTTT	CASSVGPITDTQYF
TRBV6-6	TRBD2	NA	TRBJ2-4	TGTGCCAGCAGATCCCCCGGGACTACGAAAAACATTCAGTACTTC	CASRSPGTTKNIQYF
TRBV28	TRBD2	NA	TRBJ2-1	TGTGCCAGCAGCTTGGGACTAGCGGGAGGGGTATGGCTGAAAAGGGAGCAGTTCTTC	CASSLGLAGGVWLKREQFF
TRBV7-9	NA	NA	TRBJ1-3	TGTGCCAGCAGTCCGTTAAGGGGGACAGGAAACACCATATATTTT	CASSPLRGTGNTIYF
TRBV24-1	TRBD2	NA	TRBJ2-1	TGTGCCACTGGAGAGACTAGCGGGGGATACAATGAGCAGTTCTTC	CATGETSGGYNEQFF
TRBV30	NA	once	TRBJ2-3	TGTGCCTACTCCTCCACAGATACGCAGTATTTT	CAYSSTDTQYF
TRBV5-1	TRBD1	once	TRBJ1-1	TGCGCCAGCAGCTTGACAGGGGATGAGGGAACTGAAGCTTTCTTT	CASSLTGDEGTEAFF
TRBV27	NA	NA	TRBJ1-2	TGTGCCAGCAGTTTACTCACAGGGTACGGCTACACCTTC	CASSLLTGYGYTF